The sequence of this T cell receptor beta chain was determined in a study of technical replicates of blood from a handful of donors. Here immunoSEQ multiplex PCR was the method, and the copy in TCRdb shows in-frame clones only, minus some. Of roughly 70,000 clones in the sample, roughly 92% were seen once. This clone was observed once. V shed 6 bases, J shed 10 bases, and the junction held 8 bases outside the gene matches. In germline, CDR1 is KGHSH, CDR2 LQKENI. CDR3 size: 13 residues. The chain couples TRBV18 to TRBJ1-4; 7 nucleotides agree with TRBD1. The sequenced material came from T cells isolated from PBMCs. The origin of this receptor is a human donor in good health. The CDR3 nucleotides read TGTGCCAGCTCGGGTGACAGGGATAGAAAACTGTTTTTT. Translated: CASSGDRDRKLFF.